The entry below gives a single TCR beta chain sequence along with its context. In assigning cohorts, the study relied on participant-reported clinical history. Two negative PCRs, clearance, or symptom resolution characterized the recovered Cohort 3 donors. Assay: immunoSEQ multiplex PCR; the TCRdb copy retains only in-frame clones and omits some. Here the sample spans 350,000 to 450,000 clones, 75% to 90% being singletons. This CDR3 has 12 residues. V gave up 9 bases and J gave up 3 bases; unmatched junction bases: 3. CDR1 and CDR2 from the germline V gene are MNHEY and SMNVEV (reference sequence). The data belong to a study of blood T cell repertoires in COVID-19. Study-level information: Sample material is recorded as cDNA or gDNA derived from T cells, B-cell-depleted T cells, or PBMCs.

The J gene is TRBJ1-1, the V gene TRBV27; 8 positions match TRBD1. The receptor comes from a woman between 50 and 59 years old who had recovered from COVID-19. Sequencing was performed on PBMCs or T cells enriched from blood (not recorded which). The CDR3 region is CARGQGHTEAFF. CDR3 coding DNA: TGTGCCAGAGGACAGGGACACACTGAAGCTTTCTTT.